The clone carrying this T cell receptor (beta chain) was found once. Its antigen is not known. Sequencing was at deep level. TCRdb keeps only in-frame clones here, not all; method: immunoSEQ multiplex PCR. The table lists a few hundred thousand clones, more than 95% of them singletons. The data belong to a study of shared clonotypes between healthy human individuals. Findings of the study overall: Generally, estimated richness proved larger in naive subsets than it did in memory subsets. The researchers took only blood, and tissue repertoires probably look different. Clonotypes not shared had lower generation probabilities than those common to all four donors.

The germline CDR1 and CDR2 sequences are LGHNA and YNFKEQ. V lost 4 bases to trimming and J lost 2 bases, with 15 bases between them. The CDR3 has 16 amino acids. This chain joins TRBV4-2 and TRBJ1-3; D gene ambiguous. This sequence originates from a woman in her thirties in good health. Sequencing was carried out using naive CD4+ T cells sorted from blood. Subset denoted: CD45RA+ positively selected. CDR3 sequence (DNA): TGTGCCAGCAGCCTTACCGGGAAACCTCCTGGAAACACCATATATTTT. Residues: CASSLTGKPPGNTIYF.